This T cell receptor (beta chain) was identified in a study of blood T cell repertoires in COVID-19. The protocol was immunoSEQ multiplex PCR, while the TCRdb copy is restricted to in-frame clones and leaves out a portion. The sample has about 120,000 clones; 85% to 90% are singletons. Trimming took 6 bases from V and 8 from J; bases not matched to a gene: 12. Per the germline V gene, CDR1 is SQVTM and CDR2 is ANQGSEA. The CDR3 is 14 residues long. The source of this sequence is a woman in her forties or fifties with acute or convalescent COVID-19. The sequencing sample was made of peripheral blood. This chain uses TRBV29-1 with TRBJ1-4, with 7 bases lining up with TRBD1. CDR3 sequence: CSVVPTGAGEKLFF. CDR3 DNA sequence: TGCAGCGTGGTACCAACAGGGGCGGGGGAAAAACTGTTTTTT.